Sequencing of this T cell receptor beta chain was carried out in a study of cytomegalovirus exposure and HLA in healthy donors. Points from the study as a whole: Published work reported that the classifier diagnosed cytomegalovirus status with high specificity and sensitivity. The authors confirmed in vitro that a few CMV-associated chains were specific for CMV antigens.

The donors gave bone marrow, and they were healthy. Comment on this clone: Its matching antigen is unknown.

PCR primers comprised 60 Vbeta and 13 Jbeta primers. Assay used: immunoSEQ multiplex PCR; TCRdb lists only in-frame clones, some missing. The sample records around 160,000 clones, 75% to 85% being singletons. The sequence was obtained from a male donor in good health and CMV-seropositive. Source material: PBMCs.

The CDR3 loop is CASSPTGHEQYF. CDR3 nucleotides: TGTGCCAGCAGCCCCACAGGACACGAGCAGTACTTC. The genes are TRBV7-9 and TRBJ2-7, with a weak D call TRBD1 (5 bases). Trimming took 5 bases from V and 5 from J, leaving 10 bases between them. Germline CDR1 reads SEHNR; CDR2 reads FQNEAQ (reference sequence). This CDR3 has 12 residues.